This TCR beta chain stems from a study of T cell responses to AZD1222 COVID-19 vaccine. About this clone itself: Antigen specificity is unknown.

Study-wide results and limits: All repertoire sampling was performed exclusively after the peak T cell response. Among spike-specific TCRs, nearly half reportedly target unmutated variant regions. Donors skewed white British and female; clonal diversity was possibly underestimated.

Method: immunoSEQ multiplex PCR; TCRdb's copy keeps in-frame clones and lacks some. The top ten clones hold around 3.1% of a sample with around 150,000 clones, approximately 92% of them seen once. V was shortened by 6 bases and J by 7 bases, with 12 bases between the two germline ends. The CDR3 has 11 amino acids. Germline V CDR1 and CDR2: DFQATT, SNEGSKA (reference sequence). The clonotype comes from an adult who received the AZD1222 COVID-19 vaccine. The sequencing used peripheral blood, collected 28 days after the second AZD1222 dose. The gene calls are TRBV20-1 and TRBJ1-1; D gene unclear. The CDR3 DNA reads as TGCAGTGCACCGGGGATACTTGAAGCTTTCTTT. Protein product: CSAPGILEAFF.